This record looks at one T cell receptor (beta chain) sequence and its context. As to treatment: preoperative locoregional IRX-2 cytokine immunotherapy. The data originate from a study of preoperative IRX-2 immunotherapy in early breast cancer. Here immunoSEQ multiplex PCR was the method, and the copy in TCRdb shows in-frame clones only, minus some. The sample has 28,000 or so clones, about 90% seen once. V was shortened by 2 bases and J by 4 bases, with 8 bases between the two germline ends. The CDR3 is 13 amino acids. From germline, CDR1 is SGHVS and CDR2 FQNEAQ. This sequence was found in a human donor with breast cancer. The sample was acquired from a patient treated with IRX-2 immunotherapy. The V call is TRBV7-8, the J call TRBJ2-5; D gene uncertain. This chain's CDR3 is CASSLRVGETQYF. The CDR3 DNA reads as TGTGCCAGCAGCTTAAGGGTCGGAGAGACCCAGTACTTC.